This T cell receptor (beta chain) is from a study of OX40 agonist ivuxolimab in advanced cancers. Study results and caveats: Expanded clones were, on average, more numerous in CD8+ T cells than in CD4+. By week 6 at 0.1 to 3.0 mg/kg, blood CD4+ and CD8+ T cells had expanded clonally. Some patients who did not respond also had low normalized T-cell clonal expansion.

Libraries were prepared by immunoSEQ multiplex PCR; TCRdb keeps only in-frame clonotypes and omits some of them. The table has approximately 50,000 clones, 82% seen once. The germline V gene encodes CDR1 SGHTA and CDR2 FQGNSA. This CDR3 comprises 17 residues. Germline trimming cut 7 bases from V and 5 bases from J; bases unmatched to any gene: 16. This clone was detected a few times. What it recognizes is unknown. The V gene is TRBV7-2, the J gene TRBJ2-5, with TRBD2 identical over 10 bases. The sequenced sample was CD4+ or CD8+ T cells sorted from blood, obtained in a trial of the OX40 agonist ivuxolimab. The origin of this receptor is an adult with an advanced solid tumor such as melanoma, head and neck, liver or kidney cancer. The CDR3 nucleotides read TGTGCCAGCACCCGAGTGGGGAGCGGGGGGGCCCTGGAGACCCAGTACTTC. This translates into CASTRVGSGGALETQYF.